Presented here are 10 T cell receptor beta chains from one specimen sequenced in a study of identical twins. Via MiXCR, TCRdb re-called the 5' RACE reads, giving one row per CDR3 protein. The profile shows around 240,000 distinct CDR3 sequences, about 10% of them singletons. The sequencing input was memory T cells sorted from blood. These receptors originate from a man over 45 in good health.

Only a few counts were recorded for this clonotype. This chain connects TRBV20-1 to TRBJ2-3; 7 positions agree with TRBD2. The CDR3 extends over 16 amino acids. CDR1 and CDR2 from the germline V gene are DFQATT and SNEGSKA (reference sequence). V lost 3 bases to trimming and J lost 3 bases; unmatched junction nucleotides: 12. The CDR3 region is CSARDRWDGGTDTQYF. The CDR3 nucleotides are TGCAGTGCTAGGGACCGCTGGGACGGGGGGACAGATACGCAGTATTTT.

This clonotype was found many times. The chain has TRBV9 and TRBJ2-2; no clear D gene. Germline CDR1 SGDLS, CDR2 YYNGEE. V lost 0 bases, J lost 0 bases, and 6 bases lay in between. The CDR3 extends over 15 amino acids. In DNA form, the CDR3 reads TGTGCCAGCAGCGTAGATAGTGCGAACACCGGGGAGCTGTTTTTT. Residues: CASSVDSANTGELFF.

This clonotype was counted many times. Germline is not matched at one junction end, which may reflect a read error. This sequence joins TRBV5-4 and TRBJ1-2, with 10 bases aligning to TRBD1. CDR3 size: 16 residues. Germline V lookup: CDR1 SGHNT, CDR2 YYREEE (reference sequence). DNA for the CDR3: TGTGCCAGCAGTCGAACCGGGACAGGGGCTAACTTTGGCTACACCTTC. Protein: CASSRTGTGANFGYTF.

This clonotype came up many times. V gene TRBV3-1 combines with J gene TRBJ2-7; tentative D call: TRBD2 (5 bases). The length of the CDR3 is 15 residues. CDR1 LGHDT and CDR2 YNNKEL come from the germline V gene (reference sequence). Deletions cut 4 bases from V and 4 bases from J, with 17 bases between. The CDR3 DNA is TGTGCCAGCAGCCCCTGGGCCCAGGAGGATTACGAGCAGTACTTC. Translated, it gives CASSPWAQEDYEQYF.

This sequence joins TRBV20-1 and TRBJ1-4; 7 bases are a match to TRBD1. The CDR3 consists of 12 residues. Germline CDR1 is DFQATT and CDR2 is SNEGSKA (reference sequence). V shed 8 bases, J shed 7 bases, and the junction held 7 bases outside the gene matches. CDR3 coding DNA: TGCAGTCCCAGAGGGGGCAGTGAAAAACTGTTTTTT. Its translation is CSPRGGSEKLFF.

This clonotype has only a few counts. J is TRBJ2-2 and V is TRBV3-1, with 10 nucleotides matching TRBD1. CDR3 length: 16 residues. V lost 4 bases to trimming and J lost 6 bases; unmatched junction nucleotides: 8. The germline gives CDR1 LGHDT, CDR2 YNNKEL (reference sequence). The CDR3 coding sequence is TGTGCCAGCAGCCCTTCCGGGACAGGGGAGGCCGGGGAGCTGTTTTTT. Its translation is CASSPSGTGEAGELFF.

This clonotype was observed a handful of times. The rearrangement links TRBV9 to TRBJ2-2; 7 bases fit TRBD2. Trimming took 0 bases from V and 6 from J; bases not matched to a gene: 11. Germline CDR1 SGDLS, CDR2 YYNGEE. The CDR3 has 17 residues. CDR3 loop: CASSVGLRDYWPGELFF. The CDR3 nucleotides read TGTGCCAGCAGCGTAGGATTACGGGACTATTGGCCCGGGGAGCTGTTTTTT.

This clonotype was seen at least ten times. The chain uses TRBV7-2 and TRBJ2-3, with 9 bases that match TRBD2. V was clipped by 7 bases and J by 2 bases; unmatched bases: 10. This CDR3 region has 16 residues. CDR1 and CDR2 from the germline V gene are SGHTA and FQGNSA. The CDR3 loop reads CASTKNSGRFTDTQYF. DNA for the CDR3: TGTGCCAGCACCAAAAATAGCGGGAGATTCACAGATACGCAGTATTTT.

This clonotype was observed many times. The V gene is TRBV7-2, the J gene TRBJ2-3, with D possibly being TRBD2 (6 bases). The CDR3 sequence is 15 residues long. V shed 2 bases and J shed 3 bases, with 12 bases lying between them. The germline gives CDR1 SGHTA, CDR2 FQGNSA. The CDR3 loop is CASSLMGGNTDTQYF. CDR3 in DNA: TGTGCCAGCAGCTTAATGGGGGGAAATACAGATACGCAGTATTTT.

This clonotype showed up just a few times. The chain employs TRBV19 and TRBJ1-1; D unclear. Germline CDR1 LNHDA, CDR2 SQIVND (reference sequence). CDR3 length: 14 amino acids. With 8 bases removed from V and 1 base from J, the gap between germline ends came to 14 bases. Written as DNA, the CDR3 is TGTGCCAGTCAAAATCTAGTCCCGAACACTGAAGCTTTCTTT. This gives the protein CASQNLVPNTEAFF. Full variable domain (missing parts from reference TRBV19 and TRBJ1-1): DGGITQSPKYLFRKEGQNVTLSCEQNLNHDAMYWYRQDPGQGLRLIYYSQIVNDFQKGDIAEGYSVSREKKESFPLTVTSAQKNPTAFYLCASQNLVPNTEAFFGQGTRLTVV.